This T cell receptor (beta chain) derives from a study of cytomegalovirus exposure and HLA in healthy donors. The CDR3 totals 17 residues. The V gene's germline CDR1 is LNHDA and CDR2 SQIVND (reference sequence). The V end lost 5 bases, the J end lost 6 bases, and 20 bases lay between the germline ends. Findings and caveats of the study: TCR beta sequences reportedly predicted most subjects' HLA-A and HLA-B alleles accurately.

PCR primers comprised 60 Vbeta and 13 Jbeta primers. Profiling relied on immunoSEQ multiplex PCR, and the TCRdb table lists in-frame clones only, not all of them. The sample includes approximately 180,000 clones, 12% seen only once; the top ten take approximately 8.4%. To note about this clone: Antigen: not known.

The TCR comes from a man in his fifties or sixties in good health and CMV-seropositive. The genes are TRBV19 and TRBJ1-6, with D possibly matching TRBD1 (6 bases). Material for sequencing was PBMCs. The CDR3 region has the DNA TGTGCCAGTAGTCTCGTTAGGGGACACCCCTCTAATTCACCCCTCCACTTT. The encoded protein is CASSLVRGHPSNSPLHF.